This is a list of T cell receptor beta chains from one sample in a study of vaccination and CD4 T cells after COVID-19. For these TCRs, the target antigens are not known. Each CDR3 protein is one row after TCRdb ran MiXCR on the PCR reads. The repertoire has thousands of distinct CDR3 sequences, approximately 52% of them found once; the top ten carry around 30%. The specimen was CD4+ T cells from blood, cultured in vitro. The receptor source for this set is a human donor who had recovered from COVID-19. Each CDR3 is given without its conserved first and last residue. Only some rows state a clone size, as once, few, many or a class for expanded clones.

TRBJ2-3 | NA | TRBV20-1 | SAPTATDTQY
TRBJ2-1 | NA | TRBV20-1 | SASDRASYNEQF
TRBJ2-2 | NA | TRBV11-2 | ASSLDQGIGELF
TRBJ1-2 | NA | TRBV14 | ASSQGANYGYT
TRBJ2-3 | NA | TRBV7-6 | ASSFSSGVDTQY
TRBJ2-2 | NA | TRBV15 | ATSRTHENTGELF
TRBJ2-7 | NA | TRBV5-4 | ASSLAGSGSYEQY
TRBJ2-7 | few | TRBV10-3 | AIRSDGDGLAVPYEQY
TRBJ1-1 | few | TRBV10-3 | AISERALGGDTEAF
TRBJ1-1 | NA | TRBV20-1 | SGGTGGNTEAF
TRBJ1-2 | NA | TRBV19 | ASSEDRFIGYT
TRBJ1-5 | NA | TRBV29-1 | SVGTGNQPQH
TRBJ2-7 | NA | TRBV20-1 | SARGDRGSYEQY
TRBJ2-3 | NA | TRBV6-2/TRBV6-3 | ASSYDSASTDTQY
TRBJ2-2 | NA | TRBV12-3/TRBV12-4 | ASSPQISGELF
TRBJ2-2 | NA | TRBV6-5 | ASSYTLFGTGELF
TRBJ2-7 | NA | TRBV11-2 | ASSLDSMYEQY
TRBJ1-1 | NA | TRBV20-1 | SARGQGVTEAF
TRBJ1-1 | once | TRBV10-3 | AIRRTGMDTEAF
TRBJ2-1 | NA | TRBV4-3 | ASSQEGGAFEQF
TRBJ1-5 | NA | TRBV6-2/TRBV6-3 | ASSWRQGKQPQH
TRBJ1-5 | NA | TRBV5-1 | ASSPGWGGSNQPQH
TRBJ1-5 | NA | TRBV20-1 | SARAEGNQPQH
TRBJ2-7 | NA | TRBV28 | ASSPGGGRAYEQY
TRBJ2-1 | NA | TRBV10-1 | ASSEGGVDNEQF
TRBJ2-5 | few | TRBV6-2/TRBV6-3 | ASSYSGRQETQY
TRBJ1-3 | NA | TRBV6-1 | ATIPGSQSGNTIY
TRBJ2-3 | few | TRBV9 | ASGLVGDTQY
TRBJ1-6 | NA | TRBV2 | ASSVQGTYNSPLH
TRBJ2-1 | NA | TRBV28 | ASSLPGLRGYNEQF
TRBJ2-3 | NA | TRBV20-1 | SADTGISTDTQY
TRBJ1-5 | NA | TRBV28 | ASSSLGATQPQH
TRBJ2-6 | NA | TRBV20-1 | SARRTGANVLT
TRBJ2-1 | NA | TRBV2 | ASSRQGSSYNEQF
TRBJ2-3 | NA | TRBV24-1 | ATMTSGNTDTQY
TRBJ1-5 | NA | TRBV20-1 | SARQDSNQPQH
TRBJ2-5 | NA | TRBV28 | ASSSVGAGLQETQY
TRBJ1-2 | few | TRBV7-6 | ASSLGGGQGARGYT
TRBJ1-6 | medium-sized | TRBV20-1 | SASAQLSSYNSPLH
TRBJ2-3 | few | TRBV6-1 | ASSEAGHDTDTQY
TRBJ2-5 | once | TRBV28 | ASSGTVQETQY
TRBJ2-2 | hyperexpanded | TRBV7-3 | ASSLGGQGNTGELF
TRBJ2-5 | NA | TRBV12-3/TRBV12-4 | ASSLFQETQY
TRBJ2-7 | NA | TRBV7-8 | ASEQGSSEQY
TRBJ1-1 | few | TRBV15 | ATSRLQGPNTEAF
TRBJ1-6 | NA | TRBV25-1 | ASSEDRASYNSPLH
TRBJ1-2 | NA | TRBV29-1 | SAEAQGRGYGYT
TRBJ1-5 | NA | TRBV19 | ASKSANPNQPQH
TRBJ2-6 | NA | TRBV20-1 | SASRANVLT
TRBJ2-1 | NA | TRBV6-1 | ASKGTSPSSYNEQF
TRBJ2-2 | once | TRBV2 | ASSESWNTGELF
TRBJ1-5 | medium-sized | TRBV30 | AWSPGSQPQH
TRBJ1-1 | few | TRBV6-5 | ASSYPAGKGNTEAF
TRBJ1-1 | NA | TRBV6-4 | ASSESRGTEAF
TRBJ1-2 | NA | TRBV6-5 | ASSYRTDTNYT
TRBJ2-5 | few | TRBV5-4 | ASSPRGGLGQETQY
TRBJ1-5 | NA | TRBV10-3 | AISPGGTGNQPQH
TRBJ1-2 | few | TRBV6-1 | ASTALSGRGYT
TRBJ2-1 | few | TRBV11-2 | ASSLLASHNEQF
TRBJ2-3 | NA | TRBV5-1 | ASSERGPSTDTQY